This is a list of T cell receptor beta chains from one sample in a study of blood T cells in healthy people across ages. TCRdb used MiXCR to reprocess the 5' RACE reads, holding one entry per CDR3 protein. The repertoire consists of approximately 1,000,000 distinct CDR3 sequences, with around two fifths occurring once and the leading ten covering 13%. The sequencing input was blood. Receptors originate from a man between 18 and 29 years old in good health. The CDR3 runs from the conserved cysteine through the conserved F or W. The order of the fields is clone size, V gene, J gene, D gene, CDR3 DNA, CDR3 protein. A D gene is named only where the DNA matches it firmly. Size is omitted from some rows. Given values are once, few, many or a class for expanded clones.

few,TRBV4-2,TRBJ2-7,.,TGTGCCAGCAGCCAAGGGTTGGTGGACTACGAGCAGTACTTC,CASSQGLVDYEQYF
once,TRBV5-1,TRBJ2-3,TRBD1,TGCGCCAGCAGCTTGGTAGGGCAGGGGGCCTCAGATACGCAGTATTTT,CASSLVGQGASDTQYF
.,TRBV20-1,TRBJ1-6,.,TGCAGTGCCCATGGGCCCAGCTCCTATAATTCACCCCTCCACTTT,CSAHGPSSYNSPLHF
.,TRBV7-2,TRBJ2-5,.,TGTGCCAGCAGCCCTGATTGGGGCGGAGAGACCCAGTACTTC,CASSPDWGGETQYF
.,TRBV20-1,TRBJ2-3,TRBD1,TGCAGTGCGCTGAATAGACAGGGGACAGATACGCAGTATTTT,CSALNRQGTDTQYF
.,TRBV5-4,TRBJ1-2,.,TGTGCCAGCAGTAGTCCGGAGAACTATGGCTACACCTTC,CASSSPENYGYTF
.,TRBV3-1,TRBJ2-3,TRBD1,TGTGCCAGCAGCCAAGTCACAGGGGTGCAGTATTTT,CASSQVTGVQYF
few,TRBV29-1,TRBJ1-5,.,TGCAGCGCCACTAATAGCAATCAGCCCCAGCATTTT,CSATNSNQPQHF
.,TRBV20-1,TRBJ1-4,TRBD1,TGCAGTGCTAGAGTCCGACAGGGGTCCTATAATGAAAAACTGTTTTTT,CSARVRQGSYNEKLFF
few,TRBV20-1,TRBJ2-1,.,TGCAGTGCTAGAAGCGGCCACAATGAGCAGTTCTTC,CSARSGHNEQFF
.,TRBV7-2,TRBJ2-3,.,TGTGCCAGCAGCAAAACAGGGACCAGCACAGATACGCAGTATTTT,CASSKTGTSTDTQYF
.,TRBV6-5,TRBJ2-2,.,TGTGCCAGCAGTTCCCTCTCAGGCGGGGAGCTGTTTTTT,CASSSLSGGELFF
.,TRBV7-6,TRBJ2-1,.,TGTGCCAGCAGCTTGTCACACAGGGTGCTCTCCTACAATGAGCAGTTCTTC,CASSLSHRVLSYNEQFF
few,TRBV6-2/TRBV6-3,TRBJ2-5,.,TGTGCCAGCAGTTGGGATAGCGAAAAGGAGACCCAGTACTTC,CASSWDSEKETQYF
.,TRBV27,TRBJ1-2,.,TGTGCCAGCAGTTTACGCTTCCCCCCGACGGCCTGGGGCTACACCTTC,CASSLRFPPTAWGYTF
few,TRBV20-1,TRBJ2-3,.,TGCAGTGTTGGCGAGGCAGTAAGAGATACGCAGTATTTT,CSVGEAVRDTQYF
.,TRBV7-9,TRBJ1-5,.,TGTGCCAGCAGCCACGGAGAGAGCAATCAGCCCCAGCATTTT,CASSHGESNQPQHF
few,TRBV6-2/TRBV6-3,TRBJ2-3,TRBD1,TGTGCCAGCAGTTACCCCGCGACAGGGGGCAAAACGTCTTCGAATACGCAGTATTTT,CASSYPATGGKTSSNTQYF
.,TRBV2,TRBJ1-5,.,TGTGCCGCGGGCATGGATCTGGATCAGCCCCAGCATTTT,CAAGMDLDQPQHF
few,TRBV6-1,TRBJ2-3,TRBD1,TGTGCCAGCAGTGATTACGGACAGGGGGCGGCAGATACGCAGTATTTT,CASSDYGQGAADTQYF
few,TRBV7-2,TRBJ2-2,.,TGTGCCAGCAGCTTGTCTTTCCGGGGGCCGAATGGCGGGGAGCTGTTTTTT,CASSLSFRGPNGGELFF
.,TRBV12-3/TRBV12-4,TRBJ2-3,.,TGTGCCAGCAGTTTAGGGGCGTGGGGACCCACAGATACGCAGTATTTT,CASSLGAWGPTDTQYF
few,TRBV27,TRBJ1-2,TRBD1,TGTGCCAGCAGTTACACAGGGGGTGGTGGCTACACCTTC,CASSYTGGGGYTF
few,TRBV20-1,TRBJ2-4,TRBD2,TGCAGTGCTAGTCCTAGCGGGGGGGATCTAGCCAAAAACATTCAGTACTTC,CSASPSGGDLAKNIQYF
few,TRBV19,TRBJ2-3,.,TGTGCCAGTAGTACCCTCGGGGGCGCAGATACGCAGTATTTT,CASSTLGGADTQYF
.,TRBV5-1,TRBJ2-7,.,TGCGCCAGCAGCTGGACCGAAACCTACGAGCAGTACTTC,CASSWTETYEQYF
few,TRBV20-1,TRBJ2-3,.,TGCAGTGCTAGGCCTGAGACAGATACGCAGTATTTT,CSARPETDTQYF
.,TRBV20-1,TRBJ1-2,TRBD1,TGCAGTGCTAGACCCATGGACAGGGCTGGCTACACCTTC,CSARPMDRAGYTF
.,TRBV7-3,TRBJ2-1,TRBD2,TGTGCCAGCAGCGCAAGGACTAGCTTTGAGCAGTTCTTC,CASSARTSFEQFF
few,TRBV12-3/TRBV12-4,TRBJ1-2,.,TGTGCCAGCAGTTTACGTCGGACTGGCTACACCTTC,CASSLRRTGYTF
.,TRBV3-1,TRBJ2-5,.,TGTGCCAGCAGCCAAGATCATGATATCCAAGAGACCCAGTACTTC,CASSQDHDIQETQYF
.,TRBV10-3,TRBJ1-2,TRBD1,TGTGCCATCAGTGCCGAGCTAGGGACAGCATCAACAAATGGCTACACCTTC,CAISAELGTASTNGYTF
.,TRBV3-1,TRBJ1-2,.,TGTGCCAGCAGCCAAGATTACGGGGGGTCCTATGGCTACACCTTC,CASSQDYGGSYGYTF
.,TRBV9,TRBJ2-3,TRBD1,TGTGCCAGCAGCGTCGGTGGACAGGGCACAGATACGCAGTATTTT,CASSVGGQGTDTQYF
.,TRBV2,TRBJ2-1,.,TGTGCCAGCACCCTCAAGACCCGAACCGAGGATGAGCAGTTCTTC,CASTLKTRTEDEQFF
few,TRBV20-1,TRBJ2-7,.,TGCAGTGCTCCGGGACGGGGCTCCTACGAGCAGTACTTC,CSAPGRGSYEQYF